This TCR beta chain comes out of a study of T cells after yellow fever vaccination. The ends lost 10 bases at V and 4 bases at J; junction bases unmatched: 7. The CDR3 is made up of 13 amino acids. Germline V gene lookup returns CDR1 MNHEY and CDR2 SVGAGI. TCRdb itself ran the 5' RACE reads through MiXCR, one entry per CDR3 protein. The sample has about 200,000 distinct CDR3 sequences; approximately 3.2% are singletons. Sequenced material: CD4+ T cells sorted from PBMCs, taken 10 days after the yellow fever booster vaccination. This chain uses TRBV6-5 with TRBJ1-2, with 9 bases aligning to TRBD1. The sequence derives from a man in his late teens or twenties who received the YFV17D yellow fever vaccine. The DNA for the CDR3 is TGTGCCACCGGACAGGGGCCTCTCTATGGCTACACCTTC. Amino acids: CATGQGPLYGYTF.